Below, 6 T cell receptor beta chains from the same sample are listed, as sequenced in a study of cytomegalovirus exposure and HLA in healthy donors. PCR involved 60 Vbeta and 13 Jbeta primers. Produced via immunoSEQ multiplex PCR; TCRdb's table is partial and in-frame only. Of approximately 160,000 clones in the sample, about 80% were seen once. Sequencing input: PBMCs. The source is a man aged 18 to 29 in good health and CMV-seronegative.

The rearrangement links TRBV28 to TRBJ2-5; D possibly corresponds to TRBD2 (7 bases). The germline V gene has CDR1 MDHEN and CDR2 SYDVKM. V gave up 5 bases and J gave up 5 bases, with 30 bases separating them. The CDR3 loop spans 19 amino acids. CDR3 sequence reads: CASSLVGGDTQLSRETQYF. CDR3 in DNA: TGTGCCAGCAGTCTAGTGGGGGGGGACACCCAACTTTCCCGCGAGACCCAGTACTTC.

V gene TRBV4-1 combines with J gene TRBJ2-5, with 9 bases aligning to TRBD2. Judging by the DNA end, TRBJ2-7 fits better; the J call may be wrong. The CDR3 sequence is 15 residues long. Per germline, CDR1 MGHRA and CDR2 YSYEKL. The CDR3, as DNA: TGCGCCAGCAGCCAAGCGGGACTAGCCCAGTACGAGCAGTACTTC. It codes for CASSQAGLAQYEQYF.

The genes are TRBV9 and TRBJ2-7; a possible D gene is TRBD1 (6 bases). The CDR3 contains 14 residues. V lost 0 bases and J lost 4, with 11 bases in between. Per the germline V gene, CDR1 is SGDLS and CDR2 is YYNGEE. The CDR3 spells CASSVDRGIYEQYF. The CDR3 coding sequence is TGTGCCAGCAGCGTAGATAGGGGGATTTACGAGCAGTACTTC. The variable domain in full, completed from reference TRBV9 and TRBJ2-7, reads DSGVTQTPKHLITATGQRVTLRCSPRSGDLSVYWYQQSLDQGLQFLIQYYNGEERAKGNILERFSAQQFPDLHSELNLSSLELGDSALYFCASSVDRGIYEQYFGPGTRLTVT.

The rearrangement joins TRBV11-2 to TRBJ1-2; D is perhaps TRBD1 (6 bases). This CDR3 region has 17 residues. The ends were cut back, 1 base at V and 1 base at J, with 16 bases in the middle. Germline assignment: CDR1 SGHAT and CDR2 FQNNGV. CDR3 nucleotides: TGTGCCAGCAGCTTAGGAACAGGGACGGCACTTAACTATGGCTACACCTTC. Translating it yields CASSLGTGTALNYGYTF.

This chain links TRBV9 with TRBJ2-2; a weak D match, TRBD1 (5 bases). Germline V gene data show CDR1 as SGDLS and CDR2 as YYNGEE. Trimming took off 0 bases at V and 5 bases at J, with 14 bases between the two ends. This CDR3 region has 16 residues. This chain's CDR3 is CASSVGRQGWTGELFF. The CDR3 DNA reads TGTGCCAGCAGCGTAGGAAGGCAGGGCTGGACCGGGGAGCTGTTTTTT.

The chain carries TRBV27 and TRBJ2-5; maybe TRBD1 (5 bases). Trimming left V 4 bases short and J 5 bases short, with 11 bases between. Germline V gene sequence: CDR1 MNHEY, CDR2 SMNVEV (reference sequence). This CDR3 is built from 13 residues. CDR3 nucleotides: TGTGCCAGCAGTTCTCAAAGGGGTGAGACCCAGTACTTC. Translated: CASSSQRGETQYF.